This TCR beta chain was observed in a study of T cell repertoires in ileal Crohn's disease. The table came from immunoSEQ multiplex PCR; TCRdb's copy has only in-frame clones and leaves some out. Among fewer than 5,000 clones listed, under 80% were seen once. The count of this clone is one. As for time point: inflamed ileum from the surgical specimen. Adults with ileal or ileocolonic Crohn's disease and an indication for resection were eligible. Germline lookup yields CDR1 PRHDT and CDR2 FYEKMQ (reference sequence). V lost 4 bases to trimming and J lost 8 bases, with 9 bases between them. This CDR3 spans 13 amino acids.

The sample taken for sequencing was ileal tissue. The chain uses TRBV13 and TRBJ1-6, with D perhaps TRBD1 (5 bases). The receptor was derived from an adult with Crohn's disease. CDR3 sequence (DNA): TGTGCCAGCAGCTGCTACAGGTATTCACCCCTCCACTTT. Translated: CASSCYRYSPLHF.